These 5 T cell receptor beta chains came from one sample sequenced in a study of early T cells in non-severe SARS-CoV-2 infection. TCRdb recomputed calls from the 5' RACE reads with MiXCR, one row per CDR3 protein. The repertoire holds 110,000 or so distinct CDR3 sequences, roughly 12% seen once, with less than 3.5% in the top ten. What was sequenced was whole blood. The receptor source for this set is an adult who was a healthcare worker with PCR-confirmed SARS-CoV-2 infection or an uninfected control (not recorded which).

This clonotype was recorded many times. This sequence joins TRBV20-1 and TRBJ1-5; no definite D call. Trimming took off 2 bases at V and 11 bases at J, with 10 bases between the two ends. CDR3 length: 11 amino acids. CDR1 is DFQATT and CDR2 is SNEGSKA in the germline V gene (reference sequence). This chain's CDR3 is CSARRDVAQHF. CDR3 sequence (DNA): TGCAGTGCTAGACGTGACGTGGCCCAGCATTTT.

For this clonotype: One base away lies a much larger clone, so this may be a sequencing read error. The J gene is TRBJ2-7, the V gene TRBV15; D not resolved. Germline-derived CDR1 and CDR2 are LNHNV and YYDKDF (reference sequence). V was shortened by 1 base and J by 6 bases, with 13 bases between the two germline ends. The CDR3 sequence is 14 residues long. The DNA of the CDR3 is TGTGCCACCAGCAGAGCGATTACGACCTGCGAGCAGTACTTC. As protein: CATSRAITTCEQYF.

The table lists this clonotype with a few counts. CDR3 DNA: TGCGCCAGCAGTGAGACGATGCCAAACACTGAAGCTTTCTTT. It translates to CASSETMPNTEAFF. The gene calls are TRBV10-2 and TRBJ1-1; no definite D call. With 2 bases removed from V and 2 bases from J, the gap between germline ends came to 9 bases. Germline CDR1 reads WSHSY; CDR2 reads SAAADI. CDR3 length equals 14 residues.

In this sample, this clonotype turned up a few times. In DNA, the CDR3 is TGCAGCGTCCAGGAATCTGGAAACACCATATATTTT. Translated, it gives CSVQESGNTIYF. The rearrangement uses TRBV29-1 and TRBJ1-3; D ambiguous. The CDR3 extends over 12 amino acids. The germline V gene encodes CDR1 SQVTM and CDR2 ANQGSEA. V lost 6 bases to trimming and J lost 1 base, with 7 bases between them.

A few counts support this clonotype. The chain uses TRBV5-1 and TRBJ1-3; no definite D call. Per the germline V gene, CDR1 is SGHRS and CDR2 is YFSETQ. The CDR3 sequence is 14 residues long. V dropped 0 bases and J dropped 4 bases, with 8 bases sitting between them. CDR3 in amino acids: CASSLEGRGNTIYF. The CDR3 nucleotides are TGCGCCAGCAGCTTGGAAGGACGGGGAAACACCATATATTTT.